Presented here are 29 T cell receptor beta chains from one specimen sequenced in a study of shared clonotypes between healthy human individuals. TCRdb's copy holds only in-frame clones and misses some; the assay was immunoSEQ multiplex PCR. Among under 2.5 million clones listed, around 90% were seen once. Sequenced: naive CD4+ T cells from PBMCs. Subset given: CD45RA+ positively selected. The source is a man aged 18-30 years in good health. Some clones in this sample may be carry-over from other donors' samples.

The chain joins TRBV27 to TRBJ2-5; the match to TRBD2 covers 7 bases. Trimming cost V 6 bases and J 5 bases; bases outside gene matches: 9. Germline CDR1 and CDR2: MNHEY and SMNVEV (reference sequence). The CDR3 length is 14 residues. CDR3 in amino acids: CASSGGWRWETQYF. The CDR3 bases are TGTGCCAGCAGCGGGGGGTGGCGATGGGAGACCCAGTACTTC.

The rearrangement joins TRBV15 to TRBJ2-1, with TRBD2 identical over 13 bases. With V trimmed by 2 bases and J by 7 bases, 5 bases remained unmatched. This CDR3 region has 16 residues. In germline, CDR1 is LNHNV, CDR2 YYDKDF (reference sequence). CDR3 nucleotide sequence: TGTGCCACCAGCAGACGGACTAGCGGGAGCTTAAATGAGCAGTTCTTC. Residues: CATSRRTSGSLNEQFF.

This chain connects TRBV5-8 to TRBJ1-5, with no clear D. The CDR3 has 17 amino acids. CDR1 is SGHTS, CDR2 YDEGEE, per germline. The V end lost 0 bases, the J end lost 7 bases, and 20 bases lay between the germline ends. The CDR3 here is CASSLVAGRFALQPQHF. CDR3 nucleotides: TGTGCCAGCAGCTTGGTCGCGGGCAGGTTTGCCCTCCAGCCCCAGCATTTT.

The chain uses TRBV2 and TRBJ2-3; D is unresolved. Germline values: CDR1 SNHLY, CDR2 FYNNEI. The V end lost 7 bases, the J end lost 7 bases, and 9 bases lay between the germline ends. The CDR3 spans 11 residues. In DNA form, the CDR3 reads TGTGCCAGCAATACGCGGTATACGCAGTATTTT. This encodes CASNTRYTQYF.

The rearrangement uses TRBV27 and TRBJ1-4; possible D gene TRBD1, 5 bases. The length of the CDR3 is 17 residues. V lost 7 bases to trimming and J lost 2 bases, with 20 bases between them. CDR1 is MNHEY, CDR2 SMNVEV, per germline (reference sequence). CDR3 sequence (DNA): TGTGCCAGCACCTCCCCCCAGGGTGTGGGGACTAATGAAAAACTGTTTTTT. Residues: CASTSPQGVGTNEKLFF.

The chain combines TRBV7-3 with TRBJ2-5; TRBD1 matches 9 bases. Germline lookup yields CDR1 SGHTA and CDR2 FQGTGA. This CDR3 has 15 amino acids. Trimming cost V 6 bases and J 2 bases; bases outside gene matches: 7. Here the CDR3 DNA reads TGTGCCAGCAGTCGCGGACAGGGGATACAAGAGACCCAGTACTTC. This translates into CASSRGQGIQETQYF.

The chain recombines TRBV28 with TRBJ1-5, with a weak D call TRBD1 (6 bases). In germline, CDR1 is MDHEN, CDR2 SYDVKM. V was shortened by 3 bases and J by 3 bases, with 21 bases between the two germline ends. This CDR3 spans 18 amino acids. In nucleotides, the CDR3 is TGTGCCAGCAGTTTTTTCGGGGGGGGCCGAGCCTACAATCAGCCCCAGCATTTT. Translated, it gives CASSFFGGGRAYNQPQHF.

J is TRBJ1-4 and V is TRBV28; perhaps TRBD1 as D (5 bases). This CDR3 has 15 residues. Looked up from germline, CDR1 is MDHEN and CDR2 is SYDVKM. Trimming cost V 8 bases and J 2 bases, with 15 bases left between them. The CDR3, as DNA: TGTGCCAGCTTAAAGGCAGGGCTGACTAATGAAAAACTGTTTTTT. It codes for CASLKAGLTNEKLFF.

The chain combines TRBV18 with TRBJ1-1; 7 bases match TRBD1. This CDR3 is 15 amino acids long. V lost 1 base to trimming and J lost 3 bases; unmatched junction nucleotides: 5. Per germline, CDR1 KGHSH and CDR2 LQKENI. Here the CDR3 DNA reads TGTGCCAGCTCACCACGCAGACAGGGCTACACTGAAGCTTTCTTT. Protein: CASSPRRQGYTEAFF.

The V call is TRBV5-4, the J call TRBJ2-2; unclear D gene. The CDR3 sequence is 15 residues long. In germline, CDR1 is SGHNT, CDR2 YYREEE (reference sequence). V was shortened by 0 bases and J by 7 bases, with 13 bases between the two germline ends. The CDR3 loop is CASSLASTFFGELFF. Here the CDR3 DNA reads TGTGCCAGCAGCTTGGCCAGCACCTTTTTCGGGGAGCTGTTTTTT.

CDR3 sequence: CASSWPEGGTGDTQYF. As DNA, the CDR3 is TGTGCCAGCAGCTGGCCCGAGGGCGGGACGGGAGATACGCAGTATTTT. V is TRBV7-8 and J is TRBJ2-3; possible D gene TRBD2, 6 bases. The CDR3 spans 16 residues. Trimming stripped 4 bases from V and 5 bases from J, with 19 bases between. CDR1 is SGHVS, CDR2 FQNEAQ, per germline.

The genes are TRBV28 and TRBJ2-1; possible D gene TRBD2, 6 bases. In germline, CDR1 is MDHEN, CDR2 SYDVKM. The CDR3 runs to 18 residues. V was clipped by 4 bases and J by 1 base, with 20 bases between them. The CDR3 is CASSSPGTGVVSYNEQFF. The CDR3 region has the DNA TGTGCCAGCAGTTCACCCGGAACGGGAGTCGTTTCCTACAATGAGCAGTTCTTC.

This CDR3 is CASSRAGLAGSNKDPKQYF. The CDR3 DNA reads TGTGCCAGCAGTCGCGCCGGACTAGCGGGCTCCAATAAGGACCCCAAGCAGTACTTC. This sequence joins TRBV28 and TRBJ2-7; 11 bases agree with TRBD2. Germline CDR1 reads MDHEN; CDR2 reads SYDVKM. The CDR3 contains 19 residues. The junction had 23 bases not matched to a gene; V was cut back by 5 bases and J by 8 bases. Filled out from reference TRBV28 and TRBJ2-7, the complete variable domain reads DVKVTQSSRYLVKRTGEKVFLECVQDMDHENMFWYRQDPGLGLRLIYFSYDVKMKEKGDIPEGYSVSREKKERFSLILESASTNQTSMYLCASSRAGLAGSNKDPKQYFGPGTRLTVT.

V usage is TRBV6-6 and J usage is TRBJ1-3; a possible D gene is TRBD1 (5 bases). CDR3 length: 15 residues. Germline V CDR1 and CDR2: MNHNY, SVGAGI (reference sequence). V was clipped by 4 bases and J by 1 base, with 11 bases between them. The DNA of the CDR3 is TGTGCCAGCAGTTTGGAAAGGGGATCTGGAAACACCATATATTTT. Translation gives CASSLERGSGNTIYF.

The CDR3 sequence: CASSKDRVQNEKLFF. CDR3 nucleotide sequence: TGTGCCAGCAGCAAAGACAGGGTCCAGAATGAAAAACTGTTTTTT. The chain employs TRBV21-1 and TRBJ1-4; the table's D call, TRBD1, has no DNA check behind it. TRBV21-1 is a pseudogene segment. The CDR3 has 15 amino acids.

The chain has TRBV5-6 and TRBJ2-7; 7 nucleotides agree with TRBD1. The ends lost 0 bases at V and 0 bases at J; junction bases unmatched: 3. The CDR3 is 15 amino acids. Germline CDR1 reads SGHDT; CDR2 reads YYEEEE. CDR3 bases: TGTGCCAGCAGCTTGGGACAGGGAGCCTCCTACGAGCAGTACTTC. As protein: CASSLGQGASYEQYF.

The rearrangement joins TRBV5-8 to TRBJ1-5; D is undetermined. This CDR3 contains 14 residues. Germline CDR1 reads SGHTS; CDR2 reads YDEGEE. The V end lost 0 bases, the J end lost 9 bases, and 13 bases lay between the germline ends. The CDR3 region is CASSLEGQFRPQHF. CDR3 bases: TGTGCCAGCAGCTTGGAAGGGCAGTTTAGGCCCCAGCATTTT.

This chain connects TRBV7-9 to TRBJ2-1, with D tentatively TRBD1 (6 bases). There are 17 residues in the CDR3. The germline V gene has CDR1 SEHNR and CDR2 FQNEAQ (reference sequence). V was shortened by 2 bases and J by 2 bases, with 16 bases between the two germline ends. This chain's CDR3 is CASSLLFGQQTYNEQFF. The CDR3 nucleotides are TGTGCCAGCAGCTTACTCTTCGGACAGCAAACCTACAATGAGCAGTTCTTC.

This chain links TRBV29-1 with TRBJ1-1; TRBD1 matches 7 bases. Per germline, CDR1 SQVTM and CDR2 ANQGSEA. This CDR3 spans 13 amino acids. V was clipped by 3 bases and J by 3 bases; unmatched bases: 4. The CDR3 protein is CSVDGDRDTEAFF. In DNA, the CDR3 is TGCAGCGTTGATGGGGACAGAGACACTGAAGCTTTCTTT.

The chain is built from TRBV25-1 and TRBJ2-5; no clear D. Germline V gives CDR1 MGHDK, CDR2 SYGVNS. This CDR3 has 14 amino acids. V lost 5 bases to trimming and J lost 5 bases, with 15 bases between them. Here the CDR3 DNA reads TGTGCCAGCAGTCCAACCGGAGTTCAGGAGACCCAGTACTTC. Translated: CASSPTGVQETQYF.

CDR3 in DNA: TGCGCCAGCAGCTTGTTTGGGCCGAATGAAAAACTGTTTTTT. Amino acid sequence: CASSLFGPNEKLFF. The chain recombines TRBV5-1 with TRBJ1-4; D gene ambiguous. V lost 1 base to trimming and J lost 5 bases, with 9 bases between them. This CDR3 contains 14 residues. Germline CDR1 SGHRS, CDR2 YFSETQ.

V usage is TRBV25-1 and J usage is TRBJ2-3, with 8 bases matching TRBD2. Germline CDR1 reads MGHDK; CDR2 reads SYGVNS. The CDR3 has 18 residues. The junction had 12 bases not matched to a gene; V was cut back by 0 bases and J by 4 bases. The CDR3 DNA follows: TGTGCCAGCAGTGAATATCTGGATGCAGCGGGAGCAGCAGATACGCAGTATTTT. It specifies CASSEYLDAAGAADTQYF.

The chain uses TRBV27 and TRBJ2-7, with 7 bases aligning to TRBD1. V dropped 5 bases and J dropped 0; count of bases not matched to a gene: 10. From germline, CDR1 is MNHEY and CDR2 SMNVEV (reference sequence). The CDR3 has 16 amino acids. The CDR3 bases are TGTGCCAGCAGTCCGCTACGGACAGGAGCCTCCTACGAGCAGTACTTC. This sequence encodes CASSPLRTGASYEQYF.

The chain combines TRBV4-2 with TRBJ2-3; D ambiguous. The CDR3 contains 16 residues. Trimming left V 3 bases short and J 2 bases short, with 15 bases between. CDR1 and CDR2 from the germline V gene are LGHNA and YNFKEQ. DNA for the CDR3: TGTGCCAGCAGCCACCCCGGAACAAGGAACACAGATACGCAGTATTTT. It yields the protein CASSHPGTRNTDTQYF.

The chain has TRBV19 and TRBJ2-1; no firm D call. Trimming took off 3 bases at V and 8 bases at J, with 8 bases between the two ends. The germline CDR1 and CDR2 sequences are LNHDA and SQIVND (reference sequence). The CDR3 covers 12 residues. The CDR3 nucleotides read TGTGCCAGTAGTATTGAAATCGATGAGCAGTTCTTC. This gives the protein CASSIEIDEQFF.

In the case of this clone: One junction end disagrees with the germline gene, perhaps due to a read error. This sequence joins TRBV4-1 and TRBJ2-1; possibly TRBD1 for D (6 bases). Germline V gene lookup returns CDR1 MGHRA and CDR2 YSYEKL. This CDR3 is 12 amino acids long. The CDR3 DNA is TGCGCCAGCAGTCACCCCCGGGACATCCCCCTCTTC. The encoded protein is CASSHPRDIPLF.

This clone has a single count. The rearrangement links TRBV7-3 to TRBJ2-2; unclear D gene. V lost 3 bases to trimming and J lost 4 bases, with 12 bases between them. This CDR3 spans 15 amino acids. Germline lookup yields CDR1 SGHTA and CDR2 FQGTGA. CDR3 DNA: TGTGCCAGCAGCTTGCAAAGACAACCCACCGGGGAGCTGTTTTTT. Translation gives CASSLQRQPTGELFF. The variable domain in full, with the rest retrieved from reference TRBV7-3 and TRBJ2-2, is GAGVSQTPSNKVTEKGKYVELRCDPISGHTALYWYRQSLGQGPEFLIYFQGTGAADDSGLPNDRFFAVRPEGSVSTLKIQRTERGDSAVYLCASSLQRQPTGELFFGEGSRLTVL.

This clone appeared a single time. The J gene is TRBJ2-3, the V gene TRBV27, with D possibly being TRBD1 (5 bases). Germline CDR1 and CDR2: MNHEY and SMNVEV (reference sequence). CDR3 length equals 13 residues. V lost 4 bases, J lost 6 bases, and 11 bases lay in between. The CDR3 sequence is CASSSDTPDTQYF. CDR3 in DNA: TGTGCCAGCAGTTCGGACACCCCCGATACGCAGTATTTT.

As concerns this clone: Other DNA sequences from this sample encode an identical CDR3 as well. The CDR3 region is CASSLAGSGSSYEQYF. The DNA of the CDR3 is TGCGCCAGCAGCTTGGCAGGCAGCGGGAGCTCCTACGAGCAGTACTTC. The chain links TRBV5-1 to TRBJ2-7; 8 bases map to TRBD2. The V gene end was trimmed by 0 bases and the J gene end by 0 bases; junction bases not matched to a gene: 5. Germline V gives CDR1 SGHRS, CDR2 YFSETQ. The CDR3 totals 16 residues. The variable domain in full, completed from reference TRBV5-1 and TRBJ2-7, reads KAGVTQTPRYLIKTRGQQVTLSCSPISGHRSVSWYQQTPGQGLQFLFEYFSETQRNKGNFPGRFSGRQFSNSRSEMNVSTLELGDSALYLCASSLAGSGSSYEQYFGPGTRLTVT.